The next 28 T cell receptor beta chains were all read from a single sample in a study of cytomegalovirus exposure and HLA in healthy donors. 13 Jbeta primers and 60 Vbeta primers were used for the PCR. Measured with immunoSEQ multiplex PCR; TCRdb has only the in-frame clones, and not every one. The sample has approximately 120,000 clones; approximately 79% are singletons. The sample taken for sequencing was PBMCs. The origin of the receptors is a young man in good health and CMV-seronegative.

The chain recombines TRBV6-1 with TRBJ2-7; 11 nucleotides agree with TRBD2. Germline CDR1 MNHNS, CDR2 SASEGT. Losses at the gene ends were 5 bases for V and 0 bases for J; bases not matched to a gene: 3. CDR3 length: 15 residues. The CDR3 spells CASSRSGGDSYEQYF. The DNA for the CDR3 is TGTGCCAGCAGTCGTAGCGGGGGGGACTCCTACGAGCAGTACTTC.

This chain's CDR3 is CASSSRGTDTQYF. DNA of the CDR3: TGTGCCAGCAGCTCCCGGGGCACAGATACGCAGTATTTT. V and J are TRBV7-3 and TRBJ2-3; D unresolved. The CDR3 covers 13 residues. CDR1 SGHTA and CDR2 FQGTGA come from the germline V gene. Between the trimmed V and J ends, which lost 4 bases and 1 base, there was a span of 6 bases. The whole variable domain, remainder taken from reference TRBV7-3 and TRBJ2-3, is GAGVSQTPSNKVTEKGKYVELRCDPISGHTALYWYRQSLGQGPEFLIYFQGTGAADDSGLPNDRFFAVRPEGSVSTLKIQRTERGDSAVYLCASSSRGTDTQYFGPGTRLTVL.

The V call is TRBV7-8, the J call TRBJ2-5, with a weak D call TRBD2 (6 bases). The CDR3 is 15 residues long. CDR1 is SGHVS and CDR2 is FQNEAQ in the germline V gene. Trimming left V 5 bases short and J 3 bases short, with 16 bases between. Here the CDR3 reads CASSPWGTSKETQYF. As DNA, the CDR3 is TGTGCCAGCAGCCCATGGGGGACTTCCAAAGAGACCCAGTACTTC.

This clone appeared a few times. This chain links TRBV9 with TRBJ2-1; D not certain. Germline V gives CDR1 SGDLS, CDR2 YYNGEE. The CDR3 runs 14 residues. V was shortened by 0 bases and J by 10 bases, with 14 bases between the two germline ends. The CDR3: CASSVGGLFSEQFF. The CDR3 nucleotides read TGTGCCAGCAGCGTAGGTGGTCTATTCTCAGAGCAGTTCTTC.

The rearrangement uses TRBV2 and TRBJ1-1; D call uncertain. Trimming removed 2 bases at V and 5 bases at J, with 9 bases between. The CDR3 spans 13 residues. Per the germline V gene, CDR1 is SNHLY and CDR2 is FYNNEI. The CDR3: CASSESTRTEAFF. CDR3 DNA sequence: TGTGCCAGCAGTGAAAGCACCAGGACTGAAGCTTTCTTT.

This clone came up once. The V and J genes are TRBV7-2 and TRBJ1-2, with a weak D call TRBD1 (5 bases). The ends were cut back, 4 bases at V and 3 bases at J, with 12 bases in the middle. The CDR3 length is 14 residues. Germline assignment: CDR1 SGHTA and CDR2 FQGNSA. Here the CDR3 reads CASSSLGADYGYTF. For the CDR3, the DNA is TGTGCCAGCAGCTCATTAGGGGCTGACTATGGCTACACCTTC.

The rearrangement uses TRBV27 and TRBJ2-1; 7 bases agree with TRBD1. Germline-derived CDR1 and CDR2 are MNHEY and SMNVEV (reference sequence). The CDR3 runs 15 residues. The V and J ends lost 6 bases and 5 bases, in that order; junction bases with no gene match: 10. The DNA of the CDR3 is TGTGCCAGCAGCGAAACAGGGGTAAGGGACAATGAGCAGTTCTTC. As protein: CASSETGVRDNEQFF.

This chain connects TRBV10-2 to TRBJ2-3, with a weak D call TRBD2 (5 bases). Germline CDR1 reads WSHSY; CDR2 reads SAAADI. Trimming stripped 10 bases from V and 0 bases from J, with 11 bases between. This CDR3 is 13 amino acids long. For the CDR3, the DNA is TGCGCCACCCGGGAATCTAGCACAGATACGCAGTATTTT. This codes for CATRESSTDTQYF.

As regards this clone: Other DNA sequences in this sample translate to the same CDR3. The gene calls are TRBV20-1 and TRBJ2-7; D gene ambiguous. The V gene's germline CDR1 is DFQATT and CDR2 SNEGSKA (reference sequence). The V gene lost 3 bases and the J gene lost 7 bases, with 10 bases spanning the gap. This CDR3 has 11 amino acids. CDR3 region: CSASASREQYF. The CDR3 DNA reads as TGCAGTGCTAGTGCTTCGAGGGAGCAGTACTTC.

The gene calls are TRBV30 and TRBJ2-3; TRBD2 might be the D (6 bases). The CDR3 is made up of 14 amino acids. Per the germline V gene, CDR1 is GTSNPN and CDR2 is SVGIG (reference sequence). Trimming stripped 2 bases from V and 1 base from J, with 10 bases between. CDR3 nucleotide sequence: TGTGCCTGGAGTCACTGGGGGGGCACAGATACGCAGTATTTT. The encoded protein is CAWSHWGGTDTQYF.

V is TRBV27 and J is TRBJ2-7; TRBD1 aligns across 7 bases. Germline values: CDR1 MNHEY, CDR2 SMNVEV (reference sequence). This CDR3 is 15 amino acids long. V was clipped by 5 bases and J by 5 bases; unmatched bases: 12. In nucleotides, the CDR3 is TGTGCCAGCAGTCCCCGACAGGGCGGTGGGAACGAGCAGTACTTC. It encodes CASSPRQGGGNEQYF.

This sequence joins TRBV6-5 and TRBJ1-6, with 11 bases that match TRBD1. CDR1 is MNHEY, CDR2 SVGAGI, per germline. CDR3 length equals 15 residues. V trimming: 2 bases; J trimming: 9 bases; junction bases outside the gene matches: 3. The CDR3 DNA is TGTGCCAGCAGTTACGAGGGGACAGGGGGTTCACCCCTCCACTTT. Its translation: CASSYEGTGGSPLHF.

This rearrangement joins TRBV6-1 to TRBJ1-2, with 10 bases identical to TRBD1. After removal of 6 bases from V and 1 base from J, the junction contained 5 bases not matched to a gene. The germline gives CDR1 MNHNS, CDR2 SASEGT. The CDR3 extends over 15 amino acids. CDR3 residues: CASRLDRGLNYGYTF. The CDR3 bases are TGTGCCAGCAGATTAGACAGGGGGCTTAACTATGGCTACACCTTC.

The chain couples TRBV13 to TRBJ2-2; D perhaps matches TRBD2 (6 bases). The CDR3 is 15 amino acids. V was cut by 1 base and J by 1 base, with 7 bases left in between. From germline, CDR1 is PRHDT and CDR2 FYEKMQ (reference sequence). DNA of the CDR3: TGTGCCAGCAGCTTAGACGGGGGGAACACCGGGGAGCTGTTTTTT. Protein product: CASSLDGGNTGELFF.

The chain has TRBV4-2 and TRBJ1-3; 7 positions agree with TRBD1. The CDR3 extends over 17 amino acids. Germline assignment: CDR1 LGHNA and CDR2 YNFKEQ. With 2 bases clipped from V and 11 bases from J, the junction kept 18 bases outside the gene matches. Here the CDR3 DNA reads TGTGCCAGCAGCCAACTGAATGTGGGGGACAGAATCGGGGCCATATATTTT. Encoded protein: CASSQLNVGDRIGAIYF.

V and J are TRBV19 and TRBJ1-5; TRBD1 matches 9 bases. Unmatched junction bases numbered 8, after V lost 5 bases and J lost 6 bases. CDR1 is LNHDA, CDR2 SQIVND, per germline (reference sequence). This CDR3 is 15 amino acids long. CDR3 DNA sequence: TGTGCCAGTAGTGTTACAGGGGGCTGGGGTCAGCCCCAGCATTTT. It specifies CASSVTGGWGQPQHF.

V and J are TRBV5-6 and TRBJ2-5; TRBD1 is a possible D gene (6 bases). Trimming cost V 3 bases and J 1 base, with 16 bases left between them. The CDR3 loop spans 16 amino acids. In germline, CDR1 is SGHDT, CDR2 YYEEEE. Written as DNA, the CDR3 is TGTGCCAGCAGCTGGGGGTCCGGGACATCCCAAGAGACCCAGTACTTC. Translated, it gives CASSWGSGTSQETQYF.

J is TRBJ1-4 and V is TRBV21-1. TRBV21-1 has pseudogene status. This CDR3 has 15 residues. CDR3 in DNA: TGTGCCATACAAGACGGGGATCCAACTAATGAAAAACTGTTTTTT. This gives the protein CAIQDGDPTNEKLFF.

The genes are TRBV6-4 and TRBJ2-1, with TRBD2 matching 9 bases. The V gene's germline CDR1 is MRHNA and CDR2 SNTAGT. CDR3 size: 15 residues. With V trimmed by 0 bases and J by 7 bases, 4 bases remained unmatched. CDR3 amino acids: CASSDSRGGANEQFF. The CDR3, as DNA: TGTGCCAGCAGTGACTCCCGCGGGGGGGCTAATGAGCAGTTCTTC.

The gene calls are TRBV28 and TRBJ1-6; maybe TRBD1 (5 bases). Germline values: CDR1 MDHEN, CDR2 SYDVKM. The V and J ends lost 2 bases and 7 bases respectively, with 9 bases between them. The CDR3 runs to 14 residues. The CDR3 here is CASSLRGENSPLHF. The CDR3 DNA is TGTGCCAGCAGTTTACGGGGGGAGAATTCACCCCTCCACTTT. The whole variable domain, filled in from reference TRBV28 and TRBJ1-6, reads DVKVTQSSRYLVKRTGEKVFLECVQDMDHENMFWYRQDPGLGLRLIYFSYDVKMKEKGDIPEGYSVSREKKERFSLILESASTNQTSMYLCASSLRGENSPLHFGNGTRLTVT.

This clone was counted a single time. The chain has TRBV2 and TRBJ1-5, with D hard to call. This CDR3 comprises 12 residues. Germline CDR1 and CDR2: SNHLY and FYNNEI. Trimming removed 6 bases from V and 6 bases from J, with 9 bases in between. The CDR3 loop is CASRQDTQPQHF. In nucleotides, the CDR3 is TGTGCCAGCAGGCAGGATACTCAGCCCCAGCATTTT.

The gene calls are TRBV27 and TRBJ1-1; D perhaps matches TRBD1 (6 bases). This CDR3 spans 14 amino acids. The V gene's germline CDR1 is MNHEY and CDR2 SMNVEV (reference sequence). V lost 10 bases to trimming and J lost 5 bases, with 20 bases between them. This CDR3 reads CAIERLGGGTEAFF. The CDR3 DNA reads as TGTGCCATCGAACGCCTAGGGGGGGGAACTGAAGCTTTCTTT.

This clone was seen only a few times. The V gene is TRBV4-1, the J gene TRBJ2-5; 8 bases agree with TRBD1. The tail of the sequence fits TRBJ2-7 better, so the J call may be wrong. The CDR3 extends over 15 amino acids. Germline V CDR1 and CDR2: MGHRA, YSYEKL. The CDR3 bases are TGCGCCAGCAGCCGCCGTACAGGACAGGGCTACGAGCAGTACTTC. Translation gives CASSRRTGQGYEQYF.

The V and J genes are TRBV19 and TRBJ1-1; D is uncertain. CDR1 is LNHDA, CDR2 SQIVND, per germline (reference sequence). V shed 5 bases and J shed 1 base, with 5 bases lying between them. The length of the CDR3 is 12 residues. The chain's CDR3 is CASSWRNTEAFF. The CDR3 DNA follows: TGTGCCAGTAGTTGGAGGAACACTGAAGCTTTCTTT.

The V call is TRBV5-4, the J call TRBJ2-5, with 12 bases aligning to TRBD2. From germline, CDR1 is SGHNT and CDR2 YYREEE (reference sequence). This CDR3 spans 20 amino acids. J was trimmed by 3 bases and V by 0 bases; bases with no gene match: 15. CDR3: CASSLGALVLAGGREETQYF. CDR3 nucleotide sequence: TGTGCCAGCAGCTTGGGGGCCCTAGTACTAGCGGGGGGCCGGGAAGAGACCCAGTACTTC.

V is TRBV19 and J is TRBJ2-7, with D perhaps matching TRBD1 (6 bases). CDR3 length: 13 residues. Deletions cut 7 bases from V and 4 bases from J, with 14 bases between. Looked up from germline, CDR1 is LNHDA and CDR2 is SQIVND (reference sequence). The CDR3 reads CASNVDTGYEQYF. The CDR3, as DNA: TGTGCCAGTAACGTCGATACAGGGTACGAGCAGTACTTC.

This clone turned up a few times. The chain carries TRBV4-3 and TRBJ2-6; the D is unclear. V lost 1 base, J lost 0 bases, and 10 bases lay in between. The CDR3 is 17 residues long. Germline CDR1 is LGHNA and CDR2 is YSLEER. CDR3 loop: CASSQGLSTSGANVLTF. DNA of the CDR3: TGCGCCAGCAGCCAAGGGTTGAGCACCTCTGGGGCCAACGTCCTGACTTTC.

This clone was counted a single time. The V call is TRBV27, the J call TRBJ2-2; a weak D match, TRBD2 (7 bases). CDR1 is MNHEY, CDR2 SMNVEV, per germline (reference sequence). V was trimmed by 2 bases and J by 6 bases, leaving 10 bases between them. There are 14 residues in the CDR3. This CDR3 reads CASSLMGGPGELFF. DNA of the CDR3: TGTGCCAGCAGTTTAATGGGGGGGCCCGGGGAGCTGTTTTTT.